Presented here are 8 T cell receptor beta chains from one specimen sequenced in a study of T cell clonality in common variable immunodeficiency. Using immunoSEQ multiplex PCR, the repertoire was profiled, and TCRdb retains in-frame clones only, with some absent. The specimen has 50,000 or so clones, none found just once. Sequencing used peripheral blood mononuclear cells. These receptors were collected from a person aged 18 to 75 in good health.

This clone was seen repeatedly, ten times or more. The sequence runs out 3 residues before the end of the CDR3; the remainder is reconstructed from the germline J gene. This chain joins TRBV5-1 and TRBJ1-2; a weak D match, TRBD1 (6 bases). V lost 5 bases, J lost 2 bases, and 7 bases lay in between. The CDR3 is 12 amino acids. CDR1 is SGHRS and CDR2 is YFSETQ in the germline V gene. CDR3 sequence: CASRGANYGYTF. Incomplete CDR3 DNA: TGCGCCAGCAGGGGGGCCAACTATGGC.

This clone was seen repeatedly, ten times or more. The CDR3 is cut off 3 residues early in the read; its end comes from the germline J gene. The chain uses TRBV2 and TRBJ1-5; D gene ambiguous. Germline CDR1 is SNHLY and CDR2 is FYNNEI. The CDR3 extends over 13 amino acids. Deletions cut 9 bases from V and 0 bases from J, with 9 bases between. CDR3 DNA (partial): TGTGCCAGAGGACTCGGTAGCAATCAGCCC. It translates to CARGLGSNQP. The CDR3, in full, reads CARGLGSNQPQHF. Supplemented by reference TRBV2 and TRBJ1-5, the full variable domain reads EPEVTQTPSHQVTQMGQEVILRCVPISNHLYFYWYRQILGQKVEFLVSFYNNEISEKSEIFDDQFSVERPDGSNFTLKIRSTKLEDSAMYFCARGLGSNQPQHFGDGTRLSIL.

This clone was picked up many times. The read ends 3 residues before the CDR3 terminus; that terminus is restored from the germline J gene. V is TRBV20-1 and J is TRBJ1-1; tentative D call: TRBD1 (6 bases). CDR3 size: 13 residues. V lost 6 bases to trimming and J lost 4 bases, with 15 bases between them. Germline assignment: CDR1 DFQATT and CDR2 SNEGSKA (reference sequence). The CDR3 bases that were read are TGCAGTGCCACTTTCGACAGGATCACTGAA. It is translated as CSATFDRITE. The entire CDR3 is CSATFDRITEAFF.

In the case of this clone: The CDR3 is cut off 3 residues early in the read; its end comes from the germline J gene. V and J are TRBV20-1 and TRBJ1-3, with D maybe TRBD1 (5 bases). CDR1 is DFQATT, CDR2 SNEGSKA, per germline (reference sequence). Between the trimmed V and J ends, which lost 2 bases and 4 bases, there was a span of 12 bases. There are 14 residues in the CDR3. CDR3 sequence: CSARLWGDGNTIYF. CDR3 DNA (partial): TGCAGTGCTAGATTATGGGGGGACGGAAACACC.

This clone was recorded many times. The observed sequence ends 3 residues before the CDR3 terminus, with the missing tail filled in from the germline J gene. The chain links TRBV15 to TRBJ1-5; TRBD1 might be the D (6 bases). Germline CDR1 and CDR2: LNHNV and YYDKDF (reference sequence). The CDR3 totals 14 residues. The germline V and J ends were trimmed by 5 bases and 4 bases, with 12 bases remaining between them. The sequenced part of the CDR3 DNA is TGTGCCACCAGCCTAGGGAGGGGGAATCAGCCC. This gives the protein CATSLGRGNQP. The CDR3 reads in full as CATSLGRGNQPQHF.

Ten or more counts support this clone. The CDR3 is cut off 3 residues early in the read; its end comes from the germline J gene. The J gene is TRBJ2-2, the V gene TRBV10-3, with D unresolved. V gave up 7 bases and J gave up 3 bases, with 12 bases separating them. Per germline, CDR1 ENHRY and CDR2 SYGVKD. The length of the CDR3 is 14 residues. CDR3 bases read: TGTGCCATCACTCCGCGCCAAGACACCGGGGAG. Its translation: CAITPRQDTGE. The entire CDR3 reads CAITPRQDTGELFF.

Notes on this clone: Coverage ceases 3 residues before the CDR3 finishes, and the germline J gene fills in the end. This chain links TRBV2 with TRBJ2-1; TRBD2 matches at 15 bases. CDR1 and CDR2 from the germline V gene are SNHLY and FYNNEI. This CDR3 spans 15 amino acids. V shed 6 bases and J 7 bases; nucleotides not matched to a gene: 4. The CDR3 bases that were read are TGTGCCAGCAGAGGAGGACTAGCGGGGGGGAATGAG. This gives the protein CASRGGLAGGNE. The whole CDR3 protein is CASRGGLAGGNEQFF.

This clone was seen at least ten times. The read stops 3 residues short of the end of the CDR3; the missing end is completed from the germline J gene. V and J are TRBV5-1 and TRBJ2-7; 10 nucleotides line up with TRBD1. Germline V gene sequence: CDR1 SGHRS, CDR2 YFSETQ. Losses at the gene ends were 3 bases for V and 4 bases for J; bases not matched to a gene: 10. CDR3 length equals 16 residues. CDR3 DNA, as far as it was read: TGCGCCAGCAGCTGGCAGCCGGGACAGGGGAGGTACGAG. Its translation: CASSWQPGQGRYE. The complete CDR3 protein is CASSWQPGQGRYEQYF.